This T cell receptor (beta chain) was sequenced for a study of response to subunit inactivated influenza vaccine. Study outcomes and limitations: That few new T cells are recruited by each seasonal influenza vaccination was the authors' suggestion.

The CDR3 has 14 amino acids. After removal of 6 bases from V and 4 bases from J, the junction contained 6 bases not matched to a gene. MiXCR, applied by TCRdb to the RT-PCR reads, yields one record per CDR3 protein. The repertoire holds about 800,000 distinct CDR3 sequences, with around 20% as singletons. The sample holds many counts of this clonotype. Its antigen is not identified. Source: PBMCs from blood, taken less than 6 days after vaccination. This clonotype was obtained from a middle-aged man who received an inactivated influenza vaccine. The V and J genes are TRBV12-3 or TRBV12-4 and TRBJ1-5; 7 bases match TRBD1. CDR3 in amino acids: CASSRPTGNQPQHF. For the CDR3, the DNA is TGTGCCAGCAGCCGGCCGACAGGGAATCAGCCCCAGCATTTT.